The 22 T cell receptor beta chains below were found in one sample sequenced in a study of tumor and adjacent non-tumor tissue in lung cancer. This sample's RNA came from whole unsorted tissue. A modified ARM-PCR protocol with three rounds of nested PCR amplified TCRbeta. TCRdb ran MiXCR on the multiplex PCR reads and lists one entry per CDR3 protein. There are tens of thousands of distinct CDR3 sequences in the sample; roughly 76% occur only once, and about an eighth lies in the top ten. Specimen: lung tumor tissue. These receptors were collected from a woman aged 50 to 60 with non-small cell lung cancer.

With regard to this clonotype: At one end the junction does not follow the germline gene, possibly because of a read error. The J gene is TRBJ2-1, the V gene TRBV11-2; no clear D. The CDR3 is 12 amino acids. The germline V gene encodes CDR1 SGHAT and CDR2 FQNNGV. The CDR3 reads CPSTPSGYEQFF. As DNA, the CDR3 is TGTCCCAGTACCCCCTCCGGATATGAGCAGTTCTTC.

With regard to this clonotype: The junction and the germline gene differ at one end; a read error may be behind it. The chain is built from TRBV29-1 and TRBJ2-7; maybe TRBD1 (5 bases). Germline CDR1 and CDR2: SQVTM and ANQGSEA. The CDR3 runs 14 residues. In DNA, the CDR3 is TGCAGCGTACAGGAGAGAGGAGATTCCTACGAGCTGCGCTTC. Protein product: CSVQERGDSYELRF.

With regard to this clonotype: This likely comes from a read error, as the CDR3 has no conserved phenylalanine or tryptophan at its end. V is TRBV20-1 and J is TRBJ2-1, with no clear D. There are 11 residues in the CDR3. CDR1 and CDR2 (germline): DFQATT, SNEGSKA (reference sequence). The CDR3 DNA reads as TGCAGTGGTAGAGATGACGGTGAGCAGTTCTTA. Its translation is CSGRDDGEQFL.

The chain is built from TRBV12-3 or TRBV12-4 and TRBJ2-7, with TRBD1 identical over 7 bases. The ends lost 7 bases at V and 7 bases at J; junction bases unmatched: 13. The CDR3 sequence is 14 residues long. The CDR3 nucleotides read TGTGCCAGCACCTGGGGACAGACGCCAAGGGAGCAGTACTTC. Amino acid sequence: CASTWGQTPREQYF.

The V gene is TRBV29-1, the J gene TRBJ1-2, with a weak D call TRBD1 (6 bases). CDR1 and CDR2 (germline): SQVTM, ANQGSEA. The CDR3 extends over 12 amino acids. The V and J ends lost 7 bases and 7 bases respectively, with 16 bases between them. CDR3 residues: CSAKGDNLGYTF. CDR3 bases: TGCAGCGCCAAGGGGGACAACCTTGGCTACACCTTC.

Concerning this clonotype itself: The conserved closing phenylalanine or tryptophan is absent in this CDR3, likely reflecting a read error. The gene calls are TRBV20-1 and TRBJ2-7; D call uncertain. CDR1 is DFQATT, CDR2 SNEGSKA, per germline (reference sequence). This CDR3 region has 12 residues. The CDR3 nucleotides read TGCAGTGCCCACTTAGCCATCTACGAACAGTACCTC. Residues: CSAHLAIYEQYL.

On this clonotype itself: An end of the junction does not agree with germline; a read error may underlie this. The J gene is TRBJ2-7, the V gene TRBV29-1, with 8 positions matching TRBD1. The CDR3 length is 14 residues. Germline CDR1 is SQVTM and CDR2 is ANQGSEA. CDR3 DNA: TGCAGGGTTGGCTCGGCAGGGGGCCGGTACGAGCAGTATTTC. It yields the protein CRVGSAGGRYEQYF.

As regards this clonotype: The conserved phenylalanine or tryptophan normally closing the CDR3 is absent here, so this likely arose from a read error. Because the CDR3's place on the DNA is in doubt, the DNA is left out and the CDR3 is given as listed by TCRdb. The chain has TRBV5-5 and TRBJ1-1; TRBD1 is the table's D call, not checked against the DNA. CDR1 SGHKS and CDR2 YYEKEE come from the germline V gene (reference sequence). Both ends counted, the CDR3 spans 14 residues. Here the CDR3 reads CASSGRDRGAEACY.

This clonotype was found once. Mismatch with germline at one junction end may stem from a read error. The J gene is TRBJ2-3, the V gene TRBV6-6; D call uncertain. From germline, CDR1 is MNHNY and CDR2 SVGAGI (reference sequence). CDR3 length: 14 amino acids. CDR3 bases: TGTGCCAACAGTTTCCAGTCTTTCACATATACGCAGTATTTT. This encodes CANSFQSFTYTQYF.

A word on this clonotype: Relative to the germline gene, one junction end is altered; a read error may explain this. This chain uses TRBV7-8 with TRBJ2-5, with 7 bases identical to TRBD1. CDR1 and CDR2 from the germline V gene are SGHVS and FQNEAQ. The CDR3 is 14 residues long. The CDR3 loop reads CASSLGTAQETRYF. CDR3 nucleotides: TGTGCCAGCAGCCTCGGGACAGCTCAAGAGACCCGGTATTTC. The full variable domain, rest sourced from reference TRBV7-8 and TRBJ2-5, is GAGVSQSPRYKVAKRGQDVALRCDPISGHVSLFWYQQALGQGPEFLTYFQNEAQLDKSGLPSDRFFAERPEGSVSTLKIQRTQQEDSAVYLCASSLGTAQETRYFGPGTRLLVL.

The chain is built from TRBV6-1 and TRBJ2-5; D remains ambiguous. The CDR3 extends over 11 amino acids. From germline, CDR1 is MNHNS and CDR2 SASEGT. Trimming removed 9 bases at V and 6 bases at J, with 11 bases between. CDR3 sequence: CASSRSQTQYF. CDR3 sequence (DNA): TGTGCCAGTAGCAGAAGTCAGACCCAGTACTTC.

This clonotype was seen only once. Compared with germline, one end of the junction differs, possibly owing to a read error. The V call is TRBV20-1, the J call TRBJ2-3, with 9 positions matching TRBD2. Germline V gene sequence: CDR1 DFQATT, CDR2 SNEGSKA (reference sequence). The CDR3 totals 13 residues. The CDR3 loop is CSARTSVPDTLYF. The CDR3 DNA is TGCAGTGCACGGACTAGCGTCCCAGATACGCTGTATTTT.

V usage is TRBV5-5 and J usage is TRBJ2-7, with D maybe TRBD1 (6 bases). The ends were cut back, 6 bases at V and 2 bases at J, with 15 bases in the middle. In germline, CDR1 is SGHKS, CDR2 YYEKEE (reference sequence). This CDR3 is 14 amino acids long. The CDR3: CASNLTGKTYEQYF. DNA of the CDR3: TGTGCCAGCAACTTAACAGGGAAGACCTACGAGCAGTACTTC.

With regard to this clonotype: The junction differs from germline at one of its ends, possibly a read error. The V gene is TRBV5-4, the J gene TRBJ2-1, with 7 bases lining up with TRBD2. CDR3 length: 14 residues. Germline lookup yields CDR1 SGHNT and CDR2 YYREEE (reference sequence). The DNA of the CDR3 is TGCGCCAGCAGCCCTATGGGAGGGTCGGATGACCAGTTCTTC. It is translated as CASSPMGGSDDQFF.

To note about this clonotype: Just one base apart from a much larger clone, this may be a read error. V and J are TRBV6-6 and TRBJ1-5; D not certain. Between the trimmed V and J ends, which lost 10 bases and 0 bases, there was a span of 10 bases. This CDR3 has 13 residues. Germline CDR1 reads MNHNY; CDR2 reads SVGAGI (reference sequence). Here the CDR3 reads CATHPTSNQPQHF. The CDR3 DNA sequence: TGTGCCACCCATCCTACTAGCAATCAGCCCCAGCATTTT.

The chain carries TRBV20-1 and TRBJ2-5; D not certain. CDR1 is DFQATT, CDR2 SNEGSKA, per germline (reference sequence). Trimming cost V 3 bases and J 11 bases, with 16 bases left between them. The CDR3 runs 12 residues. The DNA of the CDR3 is TGCAGTGCTAGCTGGCTAAAAGATATTCAGTACTTC. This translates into CSASWLKDIQYF.

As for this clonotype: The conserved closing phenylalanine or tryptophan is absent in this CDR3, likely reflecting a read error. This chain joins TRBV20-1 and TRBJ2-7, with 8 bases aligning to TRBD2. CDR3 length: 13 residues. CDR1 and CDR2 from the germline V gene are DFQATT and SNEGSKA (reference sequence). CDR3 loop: CNAHTSGPYEQYS. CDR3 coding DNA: TGCAATGCTCATACTAGCGGCCCCTACGAGCAGTACTCC.

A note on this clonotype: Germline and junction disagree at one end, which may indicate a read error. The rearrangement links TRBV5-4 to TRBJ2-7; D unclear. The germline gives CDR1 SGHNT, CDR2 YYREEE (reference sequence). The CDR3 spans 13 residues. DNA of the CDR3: TGTACCAGCAGCTTGGTTCTGGGGAACAAGCAGTACTTC. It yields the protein CTSSLVLGNKQYF.

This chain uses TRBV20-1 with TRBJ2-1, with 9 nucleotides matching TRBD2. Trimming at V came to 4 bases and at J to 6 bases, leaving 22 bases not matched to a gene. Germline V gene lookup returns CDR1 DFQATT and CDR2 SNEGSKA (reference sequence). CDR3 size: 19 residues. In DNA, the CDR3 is TGCAGTGCTACTTGGAACTCGACTAGCGGTATCGTGTCTCGCAATGAGCAGTTCTTC. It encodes CSATWNSTSGIVSRNEQFF.

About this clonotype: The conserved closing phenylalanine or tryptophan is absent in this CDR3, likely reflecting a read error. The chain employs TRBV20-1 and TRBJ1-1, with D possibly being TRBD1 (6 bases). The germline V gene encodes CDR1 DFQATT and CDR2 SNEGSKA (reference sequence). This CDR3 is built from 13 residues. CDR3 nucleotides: TGCAATGCTAGGCGACCCCAGGGGACCGAAGCTTTCCTT. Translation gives CNARRPQGTEAFL.

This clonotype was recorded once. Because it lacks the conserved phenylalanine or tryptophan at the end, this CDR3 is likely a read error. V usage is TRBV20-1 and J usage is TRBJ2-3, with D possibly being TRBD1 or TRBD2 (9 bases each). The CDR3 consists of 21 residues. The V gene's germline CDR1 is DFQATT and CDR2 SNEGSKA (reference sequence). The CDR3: CSASSRQGVVAGVTSTDTQYL. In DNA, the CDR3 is TGCAGTGCTAGTTCCCGACAGGGGGTGGTAGCGGGAGTGACTAGCACCGATACGCAGTATTTG.

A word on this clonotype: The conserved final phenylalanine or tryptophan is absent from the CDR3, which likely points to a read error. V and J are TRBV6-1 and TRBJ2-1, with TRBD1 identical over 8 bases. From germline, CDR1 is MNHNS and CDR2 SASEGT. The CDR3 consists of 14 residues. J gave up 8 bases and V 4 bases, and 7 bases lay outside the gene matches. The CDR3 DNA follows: TGTGCCAGCAGTGTACAGGGGGAAAAATATGAGCAGTTCCTC. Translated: CASSVQGEKYEQFL.